The 28 T cell receptor beta chains given below trace back to one sample, sequenced in a study of T-cell memory formation after mild COVID-19. MiXCR was run by TCRdb on the 5' RACE reads, yielding one entry per CDR3 protein. This sample has under 400,000 distinct CDR3 sequences, with 20% to 25% found just once. Source material: PBMCs or a T cell subset sorted from them (not recorded which). The receptors here all came from an adult woman who had mild COVID-19 (a few samples of this study predate the infection). Cell type and time point are not known.

V usage is TRBV5-6 and J usage is TRBJ1-2; TRBD1 matches 12 bases. The CDR3 has 17 residues. CDR1 is SGHDT, CDR2 YYEEEE, per germline. The junction had 14 bases not matched to a gene; V was cut back by 6 bases and J by 5 bases. The CDR3: CASNLGLGTGGRYGYTF. CDR3 coding DNA: TGTGCCAGCAACCTGGGCCTCGGGACAGGGGGCCGGTATGGCTACACCTTC.

Only a few counts were recorded for this clonotype. The chain links TRBV11-1 to TRBJ2-1, with TRBD1 identical over 8 bases. The CDR3 contains 16 residues. Germline CDR1 is SGHAT and CDR2 is FQDESV (reference sequence). The V gene end was trimmed by 5 bases and the J gene end by 7 bases; junction bases not matched to a gene: 13. CDR3: CASSPRTGTGMNEQFF. In DNA, the CDR3 is TGTGCCAGCAGCCCGCGAACCGGGACAGGTATGAATGAGCAGTTCTTC.

This chain joins TRBV4-2 and TRBJ2-4; TRBD1 or TRBD2 may be the D gene (5 bases each). This CDR3 has 13 amino acids. The V and J ends lost 5 bases and 7 bases respectively, with 12 bases between them. Looked up from germline, CDR1 is LGHNA and CDR2 is YNFKEQ. CDR3 sequence: CASSGTGYNIQYF. Written as DNA, the CDR3 is TGTGCCAGCAGCGGGACGGGGTATAACATTCAGTACTTC.

This clonotype was picked up many times. The chain combines TRBV20-1 with TRBJ2-1; D not resolved. V lost 3 bases, J lost 10 bases, and 19 bases lay in between. The CDR3 covers 14 residues. Germline V gene lookup returns CDR1 DFQATT and CDR2 SNEGSKA (reference sequence). For the CDR3, the DNA is TGCAGTGCTAGTGTACTCCTGGGGTCAGGCGAGCAGTTCTTC. Translated: CSASVLLGSGEQFF.

The chain joins TRBV5-1 to TRBJ2-1, with TRBD1 as a possible D gene (5 bases). The CDR3 covers 15 residues. Germline CDR1 SGHRS, CDR2 YFSETQ. Trimming left V 5 bases short and J 4 bases short, with 16 bases between. DNA for the CDR3: TGCGCCAGCAGGCTTGTCCAGGGTGGGTACAATGAGCAGTTCTTC. It codes for CASRLVQGGYNEQFF.

With respect to this clonotype: Germline and junction disagree at one end, which may indicate a read error. CDR3 amino acids: CASSSTTGGNVKLFF. DNA for the CDR3: TGTGCCAGCAGCTCCACGACAGGTGGGAATGTAAAACTGTTTTTT. The chain couples TRBV5-4 to TRBJ1-4, with D possibly matching TRBD1 (6 bases). This CDR3 region has 15 residues. The germline gives CDR1 SGHNT, CDR2 YYREEE (reference sequence).

This clonotype was seen a few times. This chain uses TRBV9 with TRBJ2-1; 7 nucleotides align to TRBD2. The CDR3 sequence is 16 residues long. With 1 base clipped from V and 0 bases from J, the junction kept 4 bases outside the gene matches. The germline CDR1 and CDR2 sequences are SGDLS and YYNGEE. The DNA for the CDR3 is TGTGCCAGCAGCGTAACTAGCGTAAGCTCCTACAATGAGCAGTTCTTC. Its translation: CASSVTSVSSYNEQFF.

The V call is TRBV5-1, the J call TRBJ2-1; no reliable D call. Between the trimmed V and J ends, which lost 1 base and 0 bases, there was a span of 8 bases. The CDR3 has 15 amino acids. CDR1 and CDR2 (germline): SGHRS, YFSETQ. The CDR3 region is CASSLYWTSYNEQFF. The CDR3 DNA follows: TGCGCCAGCAGCTTGTATTGGACCTCCTACAATGAGCAGTTCTTC.

This clonotype was counted many times. The gene calls are TRBV7-3 and TRBJ1-1; 8 bases line up with TRBD1. V lost 2 bases to trimming and J lost 7 bases; unmatched junction nucleotides: 6. Germline CDR1 and CDR2: SGHTA and FQGTGA. The CDR3 has 14 amino acids. The CDR3: CASSLQGADLEAFF. The CDR3 nucleotides are TGTGCCAGCAGCTTACAGGGGGCGGACCTTGAAGCTTTCTTT.

This rearrangement joins TRBV20-1 to TRBJ2-3; the match to TRBD1 covers 8 bases. Trimming took 6 bases from V and 2 from J; bases not matched to a gene: 10. Germline values: CDR1 DFQATT, CDR2 SNEGSKA (reference sequence). There are 15 residues in the CDR3. The CDR3 sequence is CSARPGQDYTDTQYF. CDR3 bases: TGCAGTGCCAGACCGGGACAGGACTACACAGATACGCAGTATTTT.

The chain joins TRBV30 to TRBJ2-4, with TRBD1 matching 8 bases. With V trimmed by 0 bases and J by 8 bases, 3 bases remained unmatched. CDR1 is GTSNPN and CDR2 is SVGIG in the germline V gene (reference sequence). CDR3 size: 13 residues. As DNA, the CDR3 is TGTGCCTGGAGTGTAAACAGGGGGGACATTCAGTACTTC. Its protein is CAWSVNRGDIQYF.

The chain uses TRBV5-1 and TRBJ2-1; the D gene could be TRBD1 or TRBD2 (5 bases each). The CDR3 sequence is 13 residues long. Germline V gene lookup returns CDR1 SGHRS and CDR2 YFSETQ. The V end was cut by 6 bases, the J end by 4 bases, with 11 bases between. The CDR3 nucleotides are TGCGCCAGCATGGGGCGGGCTTACAATGAGCAGTTCTTC. It codes for CASMGRAYNEQFF.

There are a few counts of this clonotype. The CDR3 reads CASSAGLAEQETQYF. For the CDR3, the DNA is TGCGCCAGCAGCGCGGGACTAGCGGAACAAGAGACCCAGTACTTC. The V gene is TRBV5-1, the J gene TRBJ2-5; TRBD2 agrees at 11 bases. V trimming: 4 bases; J trimming: 2 bases; junction bases outside the gene matches: 4. The V gene's germline CDR1 is SGHRS and CDR2 YFSETQ. CDR3 length: 15 amino acids.

V gene TRBV20-1 combines with J gene TRBJ2-7; TRBD2 matches at 15 bases. V was pared by 4 bases and J by 5 bases, with 9 bases of the junction left unmatched. This CDR3 comprises 16 residues. Germline assignment: CDR1 DFQATT and CDR2 SNEGSKA (reference sequence). In DNA form, the CDR3 reads TGCAGTGCTACACCGGGACTAGCGGGAGGTTTCCACGAGCAGTACTTC. Protein: CSATPGLAGGFHEQYF.

The CDR3 spells CASSFGLAVNTQYF. CDR3 DNA sequence: TGTGCCAGCAGCTTTGGACTAGCGGTCAATACGCAGTATTTT. The chain couples TRBV11-2 to TRBJ2-3; 10 bases agree with TRBD2. Germline lookup yields CDR1 SGHAT and CDR2 FQNNGV. The CDR3 sequence is 14 residues long. V dropped 3 bases and J dropped 7; count of bases not matched to a gene: 4.

The rearrangement uses TRBV5-1 and TRBJ2-7, with a possible D match to TRBD2 (5 bases). CDR1 is SGHRS and CDR2 is YFSETQ in the germline V gene. This CDR3 region has 16 residues. V was trimmed by 0 bases and J by 2 bases, leaving 15 bases between them. The CDR3 here is CASSLANRLRPYEQYF. The CDR3 DNA is TGCGCCAGCAGCTTGGCCAACAGACTACGTCCCTACGAGCAGTACTTC. Combining the CDR3 with reference TRBV5-1 and TRBJ2-7 gives the whole variable domain KAGVTQTPRYLIKTRGQQVTLSCSPISGHRSVSWYQQTPGQGLQFLFEYFSETQRNKGNFPGRFSGRQFSNSRSEMNVSTLELGDSALYLCASSLANRLRPYEQYFGPGTRLTVT.

For the CDR3, the DNA is TGCAGTGCACGACTGAGGGCATCCACTAACTATGGCTACACCTTC. It yields the protein CSARLRASTNYGYTF. The genes are TRBV20-1 and TRBJ1-2; D is ambiguous. The germline V gene encodes CDR1 DFQATT and CDR2 SNEGSKA (reference sequence). The V and J ends lost 6 bases and 0 bases respectively, with 17 bases between them. The CDR3 has 15 amino acids.

A few counts support this clonotype. The chain carries TRBV7-2 and TRBJ2-1; 11 bases match TRBD1. The V gene end was trimmed by 5 bases and the J gene end by 6 bases; junction bases not matched to a gene: 3. Germline assignment: CDR1 SGHTA and CDR2 FQGNSA. The CDR3 has 14 amino acids. CDR3 coding DNA: TGTGCCAGCAGCCGGGACAGGGGGAGCAATGAGCAGTTCTTC. Amino acid sequence: CASSRDRGSNEQFF.

The chain links TRBV12-3 or TRBV12-4 to TRBJ1-1, with D unclear. This CDR3 comprises 14 residues. Trimming cost V 7 bases and J 0 bases, with 12 bases left between them. CDR3 region: CASTLGLMNTEAFF. The DNA of the CDR3 is TGTGCCAGCACCCTAGGGCTTATGAACACTGAAGCTTTCTTT.

This rearrangement joins TRBV20-1 to TRBJ2-2; no clear D. The germline gives CDR1 DFQATT, CDR2 SNEGSKA (reference sequence). The CDR3 loop spans 15 amino acids. Trimming took 1 base from V and 4 from J, leaving 13 bases between them. In DNA, the CDR3 is TGCAGTGCTAGAGGGAATGCTCGGCGCACCGGGGAGCTGTTTTTT. Its protein is CSARGNARRTGELFF.

The table lists this clonotype with a few counts. The chain combines TRBV5-1 with TRBJ2-2; D unresolved. CDR1 and CDR2 (germline): SGHRS, YFSETQ. The CDR3 extends over 15 amino acids. The V end lost 3 bases, the J end lost 1 base, and 10 bases lay between the germline ends. Written as DNA, the CDR3 is TGCGCCAGCAGCTGGAACGACGGGAACACCGGGGAGCTGTTTTTT. Amino acids: CASSWNDGNTGELFF.

This chain connects TRBV7-2 to TRBJ1-2; 7 positions agree with TRBD1. Germline V gene data show CDR1 as SGHTA and CDR2 as FQGNSA. This CDR3 is built from 15 residues. With 3 bases clipped from V and 4 bases from J, the junction kept 8 bases outside the gene matches. CDR3 loop: CASSFDRAPTYGYTF. Written as DNA, the CDR3 is TGTGCCAGCAGCTTTGACAGGGCGCCAACCTATGGCTACACCTTC.

Worth noting for this clonotype: Possible read error: a much larger clone is one base away. This sequence joins TRBV29-1 and TRBJ1-4, with TRBD1 identical over 11 bases. This CDR3 has 14 amino acids. Germline assignment: CDR1 SQVTM and CDR2 ANQGSEA. V dropped 8 bases and J dropped 7; count of bases not matched to a gene: 9. The CDR3, as DNA: TGCAGCTGGGGAACCGGGACAGGGGGTGAAAAACTGTTTTTT. This sequence encodes CSWGTGTGGEKLFF.

This clonotype occurred a few times. This chain connects TRBV6-5 to TRBJ2-7; 9 bases map to TRBD1. The CDR3 covers 14 residues. Germline lookup yields CDR1 MNHEY and CDR2 SVGAGI. V lost 6 bases to trimming and J lost 5 bases; unmatched junction nucleotides: 8. As DNA, the CDR3 is TGTGCCAGCAGCCCCGGGACAGGGAAAAACGAGCAGTACTTC. Encoded protein: CASSPGTGKNEQYF.

The gene calls are TRBV18 and TRBJ2-7; TRBD1 or TRBD2 may be the D gene (5 bases each). V lost 5 bases and J lost 6, with 20 bases in between. The germline V gene has CDR1 KGHSH and CDR2 LQKENI. This CDR3 is 15 amino acids long. The CDR3 nucleotides read TGTGCCAGCTCATTACCGGGACCCCGAGGCCGCGAGCAGTACTTC. This encodes CASSLPGPRGREQYF.

There are a few counts of this clonotype. The genes are TRBV12-3 or TRBV12-4 and TRBJ2-3, with 9 bases identical to TRBD2. The ends lost 3 bases at V and 4 bases at J; junction bases unmatched: 5. The CDR3 is made up of 15 amino acids. This CDR3 is CASSFSGGGADTQYF. In DNA, the CDR3 is TGTGCCAGCAGTTTCTCGGGCGGGGGGGCAGATACGCAGTATTTT.

There are many counts of this clonotype. The chain has TRBV13 and TRBJ2-3, with D possibly TRBD2 on 5 matching bases. With 2 bases removed from V and 9 bases from J, the gap between germline ends came to 12 bases. This CDR3 region has 13 residues. Germline V gene lookup returns CDR1 PRHDT and CDR2 FYEKMQ (reference sequence). CDR3 in DNA: TGTGCCAGCAGCTTAAGGTCGACTAAGACGCAGTATTTT. Translation gives CASSLRSTKTQYF. The full variable domain, in which reference TRBV13 and TRBJ2-3 provide the parts outside the CDR3, is AAGVIQSPRHLIKEKRETATLKCYPIPRHDTVYWYQQGPGQDPQFLISFYEKMQSDKGSIPDRFSAQQFSDYHSELNMSSLELGDSALYFCASSLRSTKTQYFGPGTRLTVL.

The DNA for the CDR3 is TGTGCCAGTAGTCCCGGGGGCTATAATTCACCCCTCCACTTT. This codes for CASSPGGYNSPLHF. The chain recombines TRBV19 with TRBJ1-6, with a tentative D call TRBD1 (5 bases). Looked up from germline, CDR1 is LNHDA and CDR2 is SQIVND (reference sequence). Trimming took off 5 bases at V and 3 bases at J, with 8 bases between the two ends. CDR3 size: 14 residues.